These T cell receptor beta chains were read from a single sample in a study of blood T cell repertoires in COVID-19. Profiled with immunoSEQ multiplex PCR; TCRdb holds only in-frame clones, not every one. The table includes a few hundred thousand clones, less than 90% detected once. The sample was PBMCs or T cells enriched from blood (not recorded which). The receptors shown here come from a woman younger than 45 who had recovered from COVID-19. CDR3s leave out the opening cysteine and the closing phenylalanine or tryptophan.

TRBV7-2	ASSLGRENYGYT
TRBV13	ASSLGRGRGLGNTGELF
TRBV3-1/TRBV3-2	ASSQDSWSGEKTEAF
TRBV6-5	ASSYLPYDSPSPLH
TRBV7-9	ASSSGQANTEAF
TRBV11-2	ASSLVPPRLAGANWPF
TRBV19	ASSIRGEGTDTQY
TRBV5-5	ASSLGKGSYEQY
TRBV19	ASNPTGTAPYEQY
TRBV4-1	ASSRGGLAVLGNEQF
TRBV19	ATQTSGRSTGELF
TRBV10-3	AISSGGNIGELF
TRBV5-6	ASRLTGGAGYT
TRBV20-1	SAPHLNEQF
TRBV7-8	ASSSKNRGLWTEAF
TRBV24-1	ATSGGAVTDTQY
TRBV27	ASSFSLLSYGYT
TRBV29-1	SVILTGSTEAF
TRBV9	ASSGGRGPSTDTQY
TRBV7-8	ASSFSTNNHSPLH
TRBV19	ASTTTGVGPQPQH
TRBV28	ASSRLAGLYEQY
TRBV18	ASSPEGRMNTEAF
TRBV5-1	ASSEELDTQY
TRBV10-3	AISESRAEVYGYT
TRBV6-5	ASSYSPGGSYEQY
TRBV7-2	ASGFRLSGRNEQF
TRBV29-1	SGTNRGGTEAF
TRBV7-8	ASSLRDMGNSPLH
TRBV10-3	AISDFFEGNYGYT
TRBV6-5	ASIGSSTGELF
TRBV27	ASIHQRGTGAGNTIY
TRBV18	ASSPRSGNTIY
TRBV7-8	ASSPRASGSSNTGELF
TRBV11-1	ASSLVLHEQF
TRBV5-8	ASSHRGSNQPQH
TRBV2	ARQGMNGYT
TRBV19	ATTEGVLYTEAF
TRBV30	AWSRQVDGYT
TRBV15	ATSRSYNQPQH
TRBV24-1	ATSYQETQY
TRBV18	ASSPGTAPNSPLH
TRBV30	AGTGSYGYT
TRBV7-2	ASSLVDSSYNSPLH
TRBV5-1	ASTGENTNYGYT
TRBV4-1	ASSQDRRGVNQPQH
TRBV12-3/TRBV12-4	ASSFRSPYEQY
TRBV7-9	ASSPSPDYGYT
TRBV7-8	ASSFSGGLGTEAF
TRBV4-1	ASSQGLLGAANYGYT
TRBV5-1	ASSLVQGADTQY
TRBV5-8	ASSLQDRYT
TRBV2	ASRGLAGAPYNEQF
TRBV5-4	ASSRDSPEQY
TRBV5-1	ASSAGSSGNTIY
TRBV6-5	ASSYGGTVHYGYT
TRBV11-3	ASSPRGNQETQY
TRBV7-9	ASSARQGTTNEKLF
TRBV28	ASSFQRETDTQY